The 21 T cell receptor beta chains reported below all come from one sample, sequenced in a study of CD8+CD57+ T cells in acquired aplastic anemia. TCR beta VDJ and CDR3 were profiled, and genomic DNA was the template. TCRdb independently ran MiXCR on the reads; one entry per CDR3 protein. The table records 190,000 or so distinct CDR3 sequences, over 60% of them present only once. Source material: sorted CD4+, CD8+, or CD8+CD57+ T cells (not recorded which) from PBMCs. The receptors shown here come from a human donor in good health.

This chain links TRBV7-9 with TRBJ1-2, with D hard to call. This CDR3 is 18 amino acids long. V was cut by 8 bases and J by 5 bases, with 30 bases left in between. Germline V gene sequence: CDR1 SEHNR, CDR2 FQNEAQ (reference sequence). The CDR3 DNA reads TGTGCCAGCCTCCAGGAGGCTAGCGGAACGGGGTACGGGTATGGCTACACCTTC. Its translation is CASLQEASGTGYGYGYTF. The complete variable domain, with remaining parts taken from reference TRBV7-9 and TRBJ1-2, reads DTGVSQNPRHKITKRGQNVTFRCDPISEHNRLYWYRQTLGQGPEFLTYFQNEAQLEKSRLLSDRFSAERPKGSFSTLEIQRTEQGDSAMYLCASLQEASGTGYGYGYTFGSGTRLTVV.

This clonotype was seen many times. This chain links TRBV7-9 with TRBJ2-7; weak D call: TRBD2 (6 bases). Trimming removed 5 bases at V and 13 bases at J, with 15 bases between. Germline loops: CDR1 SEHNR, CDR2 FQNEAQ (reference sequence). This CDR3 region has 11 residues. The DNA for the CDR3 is TGTGCCAGCAGCCCGGGGACGGGACTCTACTTC. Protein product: CASSPGTGLYF.

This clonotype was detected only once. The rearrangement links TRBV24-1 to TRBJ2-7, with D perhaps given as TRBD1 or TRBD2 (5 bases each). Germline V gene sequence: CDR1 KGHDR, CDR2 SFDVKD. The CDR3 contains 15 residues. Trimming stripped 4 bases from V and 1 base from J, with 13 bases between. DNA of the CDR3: TGTGCCACCAGTGACCCCGGGACGGATTCCTACGAGCAGTACTTC. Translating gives CATSDPGTDSYEQYF.

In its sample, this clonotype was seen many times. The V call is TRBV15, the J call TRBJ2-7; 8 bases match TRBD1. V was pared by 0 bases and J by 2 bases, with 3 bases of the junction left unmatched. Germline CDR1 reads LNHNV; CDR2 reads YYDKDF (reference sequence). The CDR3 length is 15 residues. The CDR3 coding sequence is TGTGCCACCAGCAGAGATTCAGGGGGCCCCTACGAGCAGTACTTC. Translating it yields CATSRDSGGPYEQYF.

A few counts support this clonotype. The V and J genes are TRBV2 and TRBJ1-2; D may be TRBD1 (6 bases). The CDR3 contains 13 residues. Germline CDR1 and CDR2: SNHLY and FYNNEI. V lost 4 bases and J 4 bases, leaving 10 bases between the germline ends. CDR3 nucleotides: TGTGCCAGCAGTGTAGGGGGGAGCTATGGCTACACCTTC. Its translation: CASSVGGSYGYTF.

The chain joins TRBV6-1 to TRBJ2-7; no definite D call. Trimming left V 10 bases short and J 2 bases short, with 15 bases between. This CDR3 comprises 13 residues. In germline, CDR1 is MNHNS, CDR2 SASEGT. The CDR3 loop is CATLGQATYEQYF. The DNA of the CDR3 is TGTGCCACCCTAGGGCAGGCCACCTACGAGCAGTACTTC.

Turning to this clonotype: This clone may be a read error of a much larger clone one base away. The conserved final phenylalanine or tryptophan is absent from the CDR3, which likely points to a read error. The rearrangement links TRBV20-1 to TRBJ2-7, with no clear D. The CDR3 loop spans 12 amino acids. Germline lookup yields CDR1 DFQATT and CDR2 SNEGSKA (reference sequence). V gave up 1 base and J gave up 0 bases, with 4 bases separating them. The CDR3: CSARGASYEQYL. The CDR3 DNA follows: TGCAGTGCTAGAGGGGCCTCCTACGAGCAGTACCTC.

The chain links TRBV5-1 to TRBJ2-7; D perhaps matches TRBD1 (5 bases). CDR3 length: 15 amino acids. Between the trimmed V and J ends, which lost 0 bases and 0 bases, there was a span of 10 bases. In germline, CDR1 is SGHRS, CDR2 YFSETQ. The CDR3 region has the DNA TGCGCCAGCAGCTTGGAAGGGGCCCACTCCTACGAGCAGTACTTC. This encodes CASSLEGAHSYEQYF.

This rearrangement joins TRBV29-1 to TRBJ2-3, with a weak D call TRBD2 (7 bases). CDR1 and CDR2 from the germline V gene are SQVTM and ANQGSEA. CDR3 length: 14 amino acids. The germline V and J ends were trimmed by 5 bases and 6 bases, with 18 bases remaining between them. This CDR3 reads CSVWRRGASDTQYF. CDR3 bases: TGCAGCGTTTGGAGACGGGGGGCTAGCGATACGCAGTATTTT.

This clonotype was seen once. The DNA of the CDR3 is TGTGCCAGCAGTCTCAGCGGGACAGAATACAATGAGCAGTTCTTC. This codes for CASSLSGTEYNEQFF. The chain employs TRBV7-7 and TRBJ2-1, with D possibly called TRBD1 or TRBD2 (7 bases each). This CDR3 has 15 amino acids. Germline-derived CDR1 and CDR2 are SSHAT and FNYEAQ (reference sequence). V was cut by 6 bases and J by 4 bases, with 16 bases left in between.

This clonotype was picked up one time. This CDR3 reads CASSVDLDRSAQHF. In DNA form, the CDR3 reads TGTGCCAGCAGCGTAGACCTCGACAGATCAGCCCAGCATTTT. This chain uses TRBV9 with TRBJ1-5, with a tentative D call TRBD1 (5 bases). CDR3 length equals 14 residues. CDR1 and CDR2 (germline): SGDLS, YYNGEE. Trimming removed 0 bases at V and 11 bases at J, with 15 bases between.

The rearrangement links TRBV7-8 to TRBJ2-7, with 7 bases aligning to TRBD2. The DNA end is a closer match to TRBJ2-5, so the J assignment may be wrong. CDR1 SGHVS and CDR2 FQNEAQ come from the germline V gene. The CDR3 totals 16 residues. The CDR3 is CASSLFGGWGGMTQYF. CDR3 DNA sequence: TGTGCCAGCAGCTTGTTCGGCGGATGGGGGGGTATGACCCAGTACTTC.

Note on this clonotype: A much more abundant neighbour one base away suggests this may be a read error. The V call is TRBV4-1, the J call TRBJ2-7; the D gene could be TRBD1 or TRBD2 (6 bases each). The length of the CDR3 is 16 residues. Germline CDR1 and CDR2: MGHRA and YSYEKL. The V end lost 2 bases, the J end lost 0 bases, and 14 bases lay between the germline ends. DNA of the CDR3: TGCGCCAGCAGCCAAAGGGGGGAAGCCAGCTCCTACGAGCAGTACTTC. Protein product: CASSQRGEASSYEQYF.

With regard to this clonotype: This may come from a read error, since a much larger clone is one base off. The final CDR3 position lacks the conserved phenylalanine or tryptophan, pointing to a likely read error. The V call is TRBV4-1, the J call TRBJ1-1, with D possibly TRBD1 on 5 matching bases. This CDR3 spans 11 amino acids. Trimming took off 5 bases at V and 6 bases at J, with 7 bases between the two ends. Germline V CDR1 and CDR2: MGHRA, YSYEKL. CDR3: CASSWGAEAFS. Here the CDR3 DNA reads TGCGCCAGCAGCTGGGGGGCTGAAGCTTTCTCT.

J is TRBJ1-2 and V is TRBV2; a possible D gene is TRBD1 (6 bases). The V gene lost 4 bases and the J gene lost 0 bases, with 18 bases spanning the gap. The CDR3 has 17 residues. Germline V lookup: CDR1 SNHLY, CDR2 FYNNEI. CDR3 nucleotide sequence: TGTGCCAGCAGTGGCCTACTCGGACAGCCAGCTAACTATGGCTACACCTTC. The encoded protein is CASSGLLGQPANYGYTF.

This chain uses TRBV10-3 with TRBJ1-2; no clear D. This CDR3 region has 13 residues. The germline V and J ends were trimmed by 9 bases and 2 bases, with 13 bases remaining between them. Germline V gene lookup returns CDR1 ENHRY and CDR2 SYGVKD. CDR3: CAISTLGNYGYTF. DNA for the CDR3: TGTGCCATAAGCACCTTGGGGAACTATGGCTACACCTTC.

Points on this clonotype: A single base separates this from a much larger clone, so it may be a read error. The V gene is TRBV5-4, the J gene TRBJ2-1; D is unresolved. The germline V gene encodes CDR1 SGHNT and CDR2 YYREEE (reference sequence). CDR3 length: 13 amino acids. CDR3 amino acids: CASSSETYSEQFF. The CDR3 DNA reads TGTGCCAGCAGCTCAGAGACCTACAGTGAGCAGTTCTTC.

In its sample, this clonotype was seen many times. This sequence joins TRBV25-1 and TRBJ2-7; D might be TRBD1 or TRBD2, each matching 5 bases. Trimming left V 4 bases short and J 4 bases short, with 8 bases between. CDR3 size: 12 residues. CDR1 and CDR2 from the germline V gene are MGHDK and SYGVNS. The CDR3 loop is CASSAGRYEQYF. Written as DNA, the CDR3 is TGTGCCAGCAGTGCAGGGAGATACGAGCAGTACTTC.

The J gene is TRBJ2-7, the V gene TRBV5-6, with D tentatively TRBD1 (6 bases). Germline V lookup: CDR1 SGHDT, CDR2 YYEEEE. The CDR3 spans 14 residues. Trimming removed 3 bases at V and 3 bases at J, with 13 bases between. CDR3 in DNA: TGTGCCAGCAGCTCAGGGGCAGGCAGCTACGAGCAGTACTTC. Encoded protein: CASSSGAGSYEQYF.

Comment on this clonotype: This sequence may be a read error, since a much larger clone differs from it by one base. The CDR3 reads CASNSGETSYEQYF. The CDR3 DNA sequence: TGTGCCAGCAACTCCGGGGAGACCTCCTACGAGCAGTACTTC. The rearrangement uses TRBV2 and TRBJ2-7; D is perhaps TRBD2 (5 bases). CDR3 length: 14 residues. From germline, CDR1 is SNHLY and CDR2 FYNNEI. V lost 7 bases, J lost 0 bases, and 13 bases lay in between.

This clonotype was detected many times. CDR3: CATSPGPQETQYF. The CDR3 DNA reads as TGTGCCACCTCACCGGGGCCACAAGAGACCCAGTACTTC. The chain carries TRBV12-3 or TRBV12-4 and TRBJ2-5; either TRBD1 or TRBD2 may fit D (5 bases each). The CDR3 loop spans 13 amino acids. V lost 10 bases, J lost 2 bases, and 14 bases lay in between.